This T cell receptor (beta chain) was sequenced during a study of blood T cells in healthy people across ages. Study conclusions and caveats: The recorded TCR beta diversity per million T cells decreased in a roughly linear manner with age.

Worth noting for this clonotype: Its antigen is undetermined.

Trimming left V 0 bases short and J 3 bases short, with 10 bases between. Germline V gives CDR1 SEHNR, CDR2 FQNEAQ (reference sequence). The CDR3 is 15 residues long. A second about 6 to 11 cycle PCR used barcoded and J-beta primers. TCRdb analysed the 5' RACE reads with MiXCR anew, one entry per CDR3 protein. The sample shows 800,000 to 1,000,000 distinct CDR3 sequences, 45% to 50% of them seen only once. This chain joins TRBV7-9 and TRBJ2-3, with D maybe TRBD1 (5 bases). This clonotype originated in a man aged 25-45 years in good health. The specimen sequenced was blood. DNA of the CDR3: TGTGCCAGCAGCTTAGCGCAGGGTGGAACAGATACGCAGTATTTT. Translation: CASSLAQGGTDTQYF. Full variable domain (missing parts from reference TRBV7-9 and TRBJ2-3): DTGVSQNPRHKITKRGQNVTFRCDPISEHNRLYWYRQTLGQGPEFLTYFQNEAQLEKSRLLSDRFSAERPKGSFSTLEIQRTEQGDSAMYLCASSLAQGGTDTQYFGPGTRLTVL.